A single sample is the source of the 27 T cell receptor beta chains below, sequenced in a study of T cells after yellow fever vaccination. TCRdb reprocessed the 5' RACE reads with MiXCR, giving one entry per CDR3 protein. The data hold some 170,000 distinct CDR3 sequences, with 9.3% observed a single time. Sequencing was performed on CD8+ T cells sorted from PBMCs, taken 45 days after the yellow fever booster vaccination. The source of these receptors is a man between 18 and 35 years old who received the YFV17D yellow fever vaccine.

There are a few counts of this clonotype. The V call is TRBV12-3 or TRBV12-4, the J call TRBJ1-1; D unresolved. The CDR3 is 15 residues long. Trimming removed 2 bases at V and 3 bases at J, with 13 bases between. This chain's CDR3 is CASSLPLDGYTEAFF. CDR3 coding DNA: TGTGCCAGCAGTTTACCCCTCGACGGGTACACTGAAGCTTTCTTT.

There are many counts of this clonotype. This chain links TRBV6-2 or TRBV6-3 with TRBJ2-3; D gene ambiguous. Trimming took 7 bases from V and 2 from J, leaving 10 bases between them. Germline assignment: CDR1 MNHEY and CDR2 SVGEGT. The CDR3 extends over 13 amino acids. The CDR3 sequence is CASNNANTDTQYF. The CDR3 DNA is TGTGCCAGCAATAACGCGAACACAGATACGCAGTATTTT.

This sequence joins TRBV6-2 or TRBV6-3 and TRBJ1-5, with 8 bases identical to TRBD1. The CDR3 has 18 residues. CDR1 is MNHEY and CDR2 is SVGEGT in the germline V gene. Trimming removed 8 bases from V and 5 bases from J; junction bases left unmatched: 20. CDR3 in amino acids: CASRQLRQGARGDQPQHF. The DNA of the CDR3 is TGTGCCAGCCGTCAGTTAAGGCAGGGGGCAAGAGGAGATCAGCCCCAGCATTTT.

Worth noting for this clonotype: The junction departs from germline at one end; a sequencing error may be responsible. This sequence joins TRBV9 and TRBJ2-1; D not certain. From germline, CDR1 is SGDLS and CDR2 YYNGEE. The CDR3 runs 17 residues. The CDR3 coding sequence is TGTGCCAGCAGCCGGAAGATAACGTCCAGCTCCTACACTGAGCAGTTCTTC. It yields the protein CASSRKITSSSYTEQFF.

This clonotype turned up a few times. This chain uses TRBV7-8 with TRBJ2-1, with 7 bases aligning to TRBD2. Germline V CDR1 and CDR2: SGHVS, FQNEAQ. The J segment lost 4 bases and the V segment lost 5 bases, leaving 11 bases of the junction unmatched. There are 16 residues in the CDR3. In DNA, the CDR3 is TGTGCCAGCAGCAAGGGAACGGGACTATCTTACAATGAGCAGTTCTTC. Residues: CASSKGTGLSYNEQFF.

The chain joins TRBV7-2 to TRBJ2-3; unclear D gene. CDR3 length equals 16 residues. Germline V lookup: CDR1 SGHTA, CDR2 FQGNSA. The V gene lost 2 bases and the J gene lost 0 bases, with 12 bases spanning the gap. The CDR3 bases are TGTGCCAGCAGCTTACTGAGCGCCCCTAGCACAGATACGCAGTATTTT. Amino acids: CASSLLSAPSTDTQYF. The complete variable domain, with remaining parts taken from reference TRBV7-2 and TRBJ2-3, reads GAGVSQSPSNKVTEKGKDVELRCDPISGHTALYWYRQSLGQGLEFLIYFQGNSAPDKSGLPSDRFSAERTGGSVSTLTIQRTQQEDSAVYLCASSLLSAPSTDTQYFGPGTRLTVL.

The CDR3 is CASSRLATTDTQYF. Written as DNA, the CDR3 is TGTGCCAGCAGCCGACTAGCAACCACAGATACGCAGTATTTT. The V and J genes are TRBV5-8 and TRBJ2-3; 7 bases match TRBD2. J gave up 2 bases and V 4 bases, and 4 bases lay outside the gene matches. This CDR3 is built from 14 residues. The V gene's germline CDR1 is SGHTS and CDR2 YDEGEE.

The sample holds many counts of this clonotype. V is TRBV9 and J is TRBJ1-2; D not certain. The CDR3 runs 15 residues. Trimming shortened V by 3 bases and J by 4 bases, and 16 bases separated the two germline ends. CDR1 and CDR2 (germline): SGDLS, YYNGEE. The CDR3 nucleotides are TGTGCCAGCAGCGCCGCGGGATCTACCGGCTATGGCTACACCTTC. This encodes CASSAAGSTGYGYTF.

The chain couples TRBV9 to TRBJ2-3; TRBD2 matches 7 bases. V trimming: 0 bases; J trimming: 3 bases; junction bases outside the gene matches: 1. This CDR3 comprises 14 residues. From germline, CDR1 is SGDLS and CDR2 YYNGEE. CDR3 protein: CASSVDGGTDTQYF. CDR3 DNA: TGTGCCAGCAGCGTAGACGGGGGGACAGATACGCAGTATTTT.

The gene calls are TRBV3-1 and TRBJ2-2; no firm D call. Trimming left V 1 base short and J 6 bases short, with 12 bases between. The CDR3 spans 15 residues. Germline V gene lookup returns CDR1 LGHDT and CDR2 YNNKEL (reference sequence). The CDR3 region is CASSQASAVAGELFF. For the CDR3, the DNA is TGTGCCAGCAGCCAAGCGTCGGCGGTCGCCGGGGAGCTGTTTTTT.

This clonotype showed up just a few times. V is TRBV7-3 and J is TRBJ2-7, with 11 bases fitting TRBD2. Germline V gene data show CDR1 as SGHTA and CDR2 as FQGTGA. J lost 10 bases, V lost 5 bases, and 7 bases had no gene match. CDR3 length equals 13 residues. CDR3 loop: CASSAASGGLQYF. In DNA, the CDR3 is TGTGCCAGCAGCGCGGCTAGCGGGGGGCTCCAGTACTTC.

In its sample, this clonotype was seen many times. The chain is built from TRBV23-1 and TRBJ1-5; D unresolved. TRBV23-1 is treated as an ORF (open reading frame) with a function not yet certain. The CDR3 is made up of 16 amino acids. V gave up 3 bases and J gave up 2 bases, with 14 bases separating them. For the CDR3, the DNA is TGCGCCAGCAGTCACCTGGACCGGAGGGGCAATCAGCCCCAGCATTTT. This gives the protein CASSHLDRRGNQPQHF.

The table lists this clonotype with many counts. V and J are TRBV5-1 and TRBJ2-7, with D tentatively TRBD1 (6 bases). The CDR3 extends over 13 amino acids. Trimming took 4 bases from V and 2 from J, leaving 10 bases between them. CDR1 and CDR2 (germline): SGHRS, YFSETQ. The CDR3 protein is CASSTTGTYEQYF. The CDR3 nucleotides are TGCGCCAGCAGCACGACAGGTACCTACGAGCAGTACTTC.

A few counts support this clonotype. V gene TRBV7-6 combines with J gene TRBJ1-4; perhaps TRBD1 as D (6 bases). The CDR3 runs to 17 residues. Germline values: CDR1 SGHVS, CDR2 FNYEAQ. The V end was cut by 1 base, the J end by 3 bases, with 15 bases between. CDR3 protein: CASSLDGGLVPNEKLFF. The CDR3 DNA reads as TGTGCCAGCAGCTTAGATGGGGGGCTAGTCCCTAATGAAAAACTGTTTTTT.

In its sample, this clonotype was seen many times. The V gene is TRBV7-6, the J gene TRBJ1-1; 8 nucleotides agree with TRBD1. Germline CDR1 is SGHVS and CDR2 is FNYEAQ. The V and J ends lost 5 bases and 4 bases, in that order; junction bases with no gene match: 3. The length of the CDR3 is 13 residues. DNA of the CDR3: TGTGCCAGCAGCCCAGGGGGCCTCACTGAAGCTTTCTTT. It is translated as CASSPGGLTEAFF.

This clonotype was seen a handful of times. V gene TRBV7-9 combines with J gene TRBJ2-1; TRBD1 matches at 8 bases. Per the germline V gene, CDR1 is SEHNR and CDR2 is FQNEAQ (reference sequence). CDR3 length equals 15 residues. With V trimmed by 6 bases and J by 7 bases, 11 bases remained unmatched. This CDR3 reads CASRSGQEYGNEQFF. The CDR3 DNA is TGTGCCAGCAGATCGGGACAGGAGTACGGGAATGAGCAGTTCTTC.

In this sample, this clonotype turned up a few times. The chain carries TRBV11-2 and TRBJ2-1, with a weak D call TRBD2 (6 bases). Germline loops: CDR1 SGHAT, CDR2 FQNNGV. Trimming took off 5 bases at V and 3 bases at J, with 14 bases between the two ends. The CDR3 is 15 amino acids. DNA of the CDR3: TGTGCCAGCAGCCCCTCCGGGGGATACTACAATGAGCAGTTCTTC. It encodes CASSPSGGYYNEQFF.

This clonotype was observed a few times. V gene TRBV7-9 combines with J gene TRBJ2-2, with D uncertain. V was shortened by 0 bases and J by 2 bases, with 7 bases between the two germline ends. The CDR3 is made up of 15 amino acids. Germline CDR1 reads SEHNR; CDR2 reads FQNEAQ (reference sequence). CDR3 coding DNA: TGTGCCAGCAGCTTAGCCCCGACTAACACCGGGGAGCTGTTTTTT. Amino acids: CASSLAPTNTGELFF.

V and J are TRBV6-6 and TRBJ2-5; the match to TRBD1 covers 11 bases. The J segment lost 5 bases and the V segment lost 2 bases, leaving 7 bases of the junction unmatched. The CDR3 extends over 16 amino acids. Germline V gene sequence: CDR1 MNHNY, CDR2 SVGAGI (reference sequence). The CDR3 reads CASSYQGQGGWETQYF. CDR3 DNA: TGTGCCAGCAGTTACCAGGGACAGGGGGGTTGGGAGACCCAGTACTTC.

This clonotype has more than one count but fewer than ten. V and J are TRBV24-1 and TRBJ2-3; a possible D gene is TRBD2 (6 bases). V lost 1 base to trimming and J lost 4 bases, with 17 bases between them. This CDR3 region has 17 residues. Germline CDR1 is KGHDR and CDR2 is SFDVKD. Here the CDR3 reads CATSDFAGGVSSDTQYF. In DNA form, the CDR3 reads TGTGCCACCAGTGATTTTGCCGGCGGGGTCTCCTCAGATACGCAGTATTTT.

This clonotype was counted only a few times. This chain joins TRBV7-6 and TRBJ2-7; 12 bases align to TRBD1. V shed 3 bases, J shed 3 bases, and the junction held 3 bases outside the gene matches. CDR1 is SGHVS and CDR2 is FNYEAQ in the germline V gene. The CDR3 runs 15 residues. CDR3 nucleotides: TGTGCCAGCAGCTTGGGACAGGGGGCCGTCTACGAGCAGTACTTC. This gives the protein CASSLGQGAVYEQYF.

The V gene is TRBV5-5, the J gene TRBJ2-7; D remains ambiguous. The CDR3 consists of 13 residues. CDR1 is SGHKS, CDR2 YYEKEE, per germline (reference sequence). The V gene lost 3 bases and the J gene lost 4 bases, with 11 bases spanning the gap. The CDR3 DNA reads as TGTGCCAGCAGCTCAGAATTTTTATACGAGCAGTACTTC. This gives the protein CASSSEFLYEQYF.

There are a few counts of this clonotype. The chain recombines TRBV7-9 with TRBJ2-7; the match to TRBD1 covers 9 bases. Trimming at V came to 4 bases and at J to 2 bases, leaving 15 bases not matched to a gene. Germline V CDR1 and CDR2: SEHNR, FQNEAQ (reference sequence). The CDR3 spans 18 residues. In DNA form, the CDR3 reads TGTGCCAGCAGCTCACCGGGACAGGGCTTACTCTCGACCTACGAGCAGTACTTC. It specifies CASSSPGQGLLSTYEQYF.

The V gene is TRBV5-5, the J gene TRBJ2-1; D may match TRBD1 or TRBD2 (5 bases each). The germline V and J ends were trimmed by 2 bases and 9 bases, with 18 bases remaining between them. Germline CDR1 is SGHKS and CDR2 is YYEKEE (reference sequence). The CDR3 has 15 residues. DNA for the CDR3: TGTGCCAGCAGCTTCCGGGACGGACGCCACGGTGAGCAGTTCTTC. Translation: CASSFRDGRHGEQFF.

This clonotype has more than one count but fewer than ten. The V gene is TRBV7-2, the J gene TRBJ2-2; 10 bases match TRBD1. CDR1 and CDR2 from the germline V gene are SGHTA and FQGNSA. V was pared by 2 bases and J by 5 bases, with 11 bases of the junction left unmatched. This CDR3 comprises 18 residues. The CDR3 spells CASSLRYPGTGETGELFF. In DNA, the CDR3 is TGTGCCAGCAGCTTACGCTACCCCGGGACAGGGGAAACCGGGGAGCTGTTTTTT.

In this sample, this clonotype turned up many times. V and J are TRBV30 and TRBJ2-7; D is uncertain. CDR1 is GTSNPN and CDR2 is SVGIG in the germline V gene (reference sequence). The CDR3 contains 12 residues. V lost 0 bases and J lost 2, with 5 bases in between. This chain's CDR3 is CAWSVTPYEQYF. CDR3 nucleotide sequence: TGTGCCTGGAGTGTAACCCCCTACGAGCAGTACTTC.

V usage is TRBV6-6 and J usage is TRBJ2-5; no clear D gene. Between the trimmed V and J ends, which lost 8 bases and 1 base, there was a span of 11 bases. The CDR3 length is 13 residues. Germline V CDR1 and CDR2: MNHNY, SVGAGI (reference sequence). The CDR3 loop reads CASCDVAQETQYF. The DNA for the CDR3 is TGTGCCAGCTGCGACGTGGCCCAAGAGACCCAGTACTTC.